This TCR beta chain was identified in a study of T cell repertoires in cytomegalovirus infection. Whole-study context: A matching HLA type, together with CMV infection, was signaled by public TCR beta signatures.

Study results and caveats: What dominated the ex vivo response were HLA-C-restricted CMV-specific TCR beta clonotypes.

The CDR3 has 15 residues. Germline-derived CDR1 and CDR2 are LGHDT and YNNKEL (reference sequence). Trimming left V 0 bases short and J 3 bases short, with 12 bases between. TCRdb analysed the reads with MiXCR anew, one entry per CDR3 protein. The data show roughly 240,000 distinct CDR3 sequences, with around 6.6% seen just once and about 6% held by the top ten. Note on this clonotype: Its matching antigen is unknown.

The chain carries TRBV3-1 and TRBJ2-7; D is uncertain. This TCR was recovered from a human donor in good health (CMV status not recorded). Some clones in this sample may be carry-over from other donors' samples. The sample consisted of PBMCs. The CDR3, as DNA: TGTGCCAGCAGCCAAGATCGTCGGGTGGTCTACGAGCAGTACTTC. It encodes CASSQDRRVVYEQYF.